These T cell receptor beta chains were read from a single sample in a study of T cells in pancreatic ductal adenocarcinoma. This table comes from immunoSEQ multiplex PCR, and its TCRdb copy is limited to in-frame clones, with some not included. The sample consists of 30,000 or so clones, just over 90% of them appearing once. Sequencing was done on a sample of PBMCs. The origin of the receptors is a human donor with pancreatic ductal adenocarcinoma. Both conserved end residues are part of each CDR3. D genes are given only for firm matches. Where a row states a size, it is once, few, many or the class of an expanded clone; other rows omit it.

clone_size,j_call,v_call,d_call,cdr3_aa,cdr3_nt
few,TRBJ1-5,TRBV28,.,CASSTTDSNQPQHF,TGTGCCAGCAGTACGACAGATAGCAATCAGCCCCAGCATTTT
once,TRBJ1-5,TRBV11-2,.,CASSLGGHISNQPQHF,TGTGCCAGCAGCTTAGGGGGACACATTAGCAATCAGCCCCAGCATTTT
.,TRBJ1-2,TRBV4-2,TRBD1,CASSQTATGWEGYTF,TGTGCCAGCAGCCAAACGGCGACAGGGTGGGAAGGCTACACCTTC
.,TRBJ2-2,TRBV4-3,TRBD2,CASSRGSGRAAGELFF,TGCGCCAGCAGCCGTGGTAGCGGGAGGGCCGCCGGGGAGCTGTTTTTT
once,TRBJ1-1,TRBV30,.,CAWSDKWDTEAFF,TGTGCCTGGAGTGACAAATGGGACACTGAAGCTTTCTTT
.,TRBJ1-1,TRBV29-1,.,CSVVRGSGRNTEAFF,TGCAGCGTTGTCAGGGGAAGTGGGAGGAACACTGAAGCTTTCTTT
.,TRBJ2-1,TRBV7-6,TRBD1,CASSLSRDREQFF,TGTGCCAGCAGCTTAAGTCGGGACAGGGAGCAGTTCTTC
.,TRBJ2-2,TRBV4-1,TRBD1,CASSHGQGRAGELFF,TGCGCCAGCAGCCATGGACAGGGGAGGGCCGGGGAGCTGTTTTTT
.,TRBJ1-2,TRBV28,.,CASTSRAQLHYGYTF,TGTGCCAGCACCTCAAGAGCACAGCTACACTATGGCTACACCTTC
.,TRBJ2-7,TRBV7-2,.,CASSADLGSGAPYEQYF,TGTGCCAGCAGCGCCGACCTGGGTAGCGGAGCCCCCTACGAGCAGTACTTC
.,TRBJ1-3,TRBV12-5,.,CASGGGLGNTIYF,TGTGCTAGTGGGGGGGGATTAGGGAACACCATATATTTT
.,TRBJ1-4,TRBV4-3,TRBD1,CASSQTDRRREKLFF,TGCGCCAGCAGCCAAACGGACAGGCGACGGGAAAAACTGTTTTTT
.,TRBJ2-6,TRBV28,.,CAAGPGANVLTF,TGTGCGGCGGGGCCTGGGGCCAACGTCCTGACTTTC
.,TRBJ1-1,TRBV9,.,CASSGGQSENTEAFF,TGTGCCAGCAGCGGGGGGCAGAGTGAGAACACTGAAGCTTTCTTT
.,TRBJ1-6,TRBV7-9,.,CASSMGLSYNSPLHF,TGTGCCAGCAGCATGGGGTTGTCCTATAATTCACCCCTCCACTTT
.,TRBJ1-5,TRBV6-5,.,CASSPQVNQPQHF,TGTGCCAGCAGCCCCCAAGTGAATCAGCCCCAGCATTTT
.,TRBJ2-4,TRBV28,TRBD1,CASGTGLYIQYF,TGTGCCAGCGGGACAGGGTTATACATTCAGTACTTC
.,TRBJ2-7,TRBV5-1,.,CASSFRQESYEQYF,TGCGCCAGCAGCTTCCGACAGGAGTCCTACGAGCAGTACTTC
.,TRBJ2-5,TRBV5-1,TRBD2,CASSLGASGRLGETQYF,TGCGCCAGCAGCCTGGGCGCTAGCGGGAGGCTGGGGGAGACCCAGTACTTC
.,TRBJ1-5,TRBV5-5,.,CASSDRQDYSNQPQHF,TGTGCCAGCAGCGACCGACAGGACTATAGCAATCAGCCCCAGCATTTT
.,TRBJ2-7,TRBV27,.,CASPHYEQYF,TGTGCCAGCCCCCACTACGAGCAGTACTTC
.,TRBJ2-1,TRBV4-2,TRBD1,CASSQQPLLITGGYEQFF,TGTGCCAGCAGCCAACAGCCCCTACTAATTACAGGGGGCTACGAGCAGTTCTTC
.,TRBJ1-2,TRBV28,TRBD1,CASTLGQGDGYTF,TGTGCCAGCACCCTGGGGCAGGGGGATGGCTACACCTTC
.,TRBJ2-7,TRBV12-5,TRBD2,CASGWGGSSYEQYF,TGTGCTAGTGGTTGGGGCGGGAGCTCCTACGAGCAGTACTTC
.,TRBJ2-4,TRBV27,.,CASSLYRDQGVGIQYF,TGTGCCAGCAGTTTATATCGGGACCAGGGTGTAGGGATTCAGTACTTC
.,TRBJ2-4,TRBV5-6,.,CASSSRKDIQYF,TGTGCCAGCAGCTCCCGGAAGGACATTCAGTACTTC
.,TRBJ2-1,TRBV5-6,.,CASSLERLYNEQFF,TGTGCCAGCAGCTTGGAGAGACTTTACAATGAGCAGTTCTTC
few,TRBJ2-1,TRBV7-3,TRBD2,CASSLKGPSSGGRNEQFF,TGTGCCAGCAGCTTAAAAGGTCCTAGCTCGGGAGGCAGGAATGAGCAGTTCTTC
.,TRBJ2-7,TRBV6-5,TRBD2,CASSSGTSGRTYEQYF,TGTGCCAGCAGTTCCGGGACTAGCGGGAGGACCTACGAGCAGTACTTC
.,TRBJ2-3,TRBV6-1,.,CASSETPESTDTQYF,TGTGCCAGCAGTGAAACCCCTGAGAGCACAGATACGCAGTATTTT
.,TRBJ1-2,TRBV19,.,CASHSRVLTGSGYTF,TGTGCCAGTCACTCTCGGGTATTAACAGGGAGCGGCTACACCTTC
.,TRBJ2-7,TRBV5-1,.,CASSLVAGNYEQYF,TGCGCCAGCAGCTTGGTCGCGGGAAACTACGAGCAGTACTTC
few,TRBJ2-7,TRBV5-1,.,CASSLVPGASYEQYF,TGCGCCAGCAGCTTGGTTCCGGGAGCCTCCTACGAGCAGTACTTC
.,TRBJ1-4,TRBV7-8,TRBD1,CASSPTRITRGREKLFF,TGTGCCAGCAGCCCCACCCGTATAACCAGGGGGCGAGAAAAACTGTTTTTT